This T cell receptor (beta chain) emerged from a study of blood T cell repertoires in COVID-19 (dated by TCRdb to about 2020). In the study overall: Samples covering the acute and convalescent phases of COVID-19 were provided by collaborators in the United States, Italy and Spain. The prospective study material was composed of cDNA or gDNA derived from T cells, B-cell-depleted T cells, or PBMCs. Deeply sampled blood TCRbeta repertoires from subjects exposed to, actively infected with, or recovered from COVID-19 were included in the dataset. A freely available public database, intended as a resource for researchers studying the immune response to SARS-CoV-2, is where the repertoires were released. Samples came from the ongoing ImmuneRACE study (first 160 participants) plus 1,254 subjects from 6 global collaborators. A de-identified subject ID, COVID-19 status, age in years and sex were almost always included in the sample metadata. HLA class I and class II types, where available, came from metadata supplied by the sample provider rather than from assay-based typing. The paper as a whole reports these results and caveats: The quantity of clinical and demographic metadata differed by source and by participant and was supplied without curation.

The collaborating institutions used their own protocols to collect whole blood in K2EDTA tubes. Collaborator samples were shipped for TCRbeta analysis as frozen whole blood, isolated PBMCs, or DNA extracted from either sample type. As concerns this clone: The target of this receptor is not known. Nothing much larger sits one base from this clone, and base qualities are not available.

V and J lose 4 bases and 3 bases, and a span of 14 bases separates them. CDR1 is given as MNHEY and CDR2 as SVGAGI, both from the germline V gene. The CDR3 has 15 amino acids, counting the end cysteine and phenylalanine. Only CDR3 DNA is held: 45 bases, read in frame from base 1. TCRbeta CDR3 regions were amplified from genomic DNA using the immunoSEQ Assay, a bias-controlled multiplex PCR. Turning to the authors' computational methods: Within the assay, amplification of reference gene primers was used to estimate how many nucleated cells each sample contained. Sequence reads were collapsed and filtered to measure the absolute abundance of every unique TCRbeta CDR3 rearrangement. For each sample, productive Simpson clonality was calculated as the square root of Simpson's diversity index over productive rearrangements. As stored in TCRdb, this immuneACCESS dataset retains in-frame rearrangements with V and J assigned. A fraction of the clones does not appear; measured against another copy, unresolved V genes explain less than half of the discrepancy, and the remainder lacks a known reason. V, J and clone size are those of that table, while D and trimming were read from the DNA. This sample is represented by about 120,000 clones; approximately 90% of them were singletons. The biggest ten clones account for approximately 1.9% of the sample.

Input material: peripheral blood. The source is a human donor with active COVID-19. The donor label of this sample is uncertain. In this chain, TRBV6-5 is recombined with TRBJ2-3; TRBD2 is perhaps the D gene, given 6 matching bases. CDR3 loop: CASSFGGRRTDTQYF. Here is the DNA: TGTGCCAGCAGTTTTGGGGGGAGGAGAACAGATACGCAGTATTTT.